This T cell receptor (beta chain) was profiled in a study of T cell responses to AZD1222 COVID-19 vaccine. Whole-study results and caveats: Close to half of all spike-specific TCRs reportedly target regions of the variants that are unmutated. Samples come after the peak T cell response, not at day 14. The donor group comprised mostly white British people and more females; the analysis possibly underestimated clonal diversity.

Germline CDR1 MNHEY, CDR2 SVGAGI. With 6 bases clipped from V and 8 bases from J, the junction kept 6 bases outside the gene matches. The CDR3 length is 12 residues. Profiling relied on immunoSEQ multiplex PCR, and the TCRdb table lists in-frame clones only, not all of them. The repertoire has some 150,000 clones, around 90% of them found once; the top ten carry approximately 5.6%. Worth noting for this clone: Its specificity is not known.

This TCR was sampled from an adult who received the MenACWY meningococcal vaccine as a control. The sample in question was peripheral blood, obtained 28 days after the second dose of the MenACWY control vaccine. The chain links TRBV6-5 to TRBJ2-5, with 7 bases fitting TRBD2. The CDR3 DNA reads as TGTGCCAGCAGCCGGACTAGTTCAACCCAGTACTTC. Translation: CASSRTSSTQYF.